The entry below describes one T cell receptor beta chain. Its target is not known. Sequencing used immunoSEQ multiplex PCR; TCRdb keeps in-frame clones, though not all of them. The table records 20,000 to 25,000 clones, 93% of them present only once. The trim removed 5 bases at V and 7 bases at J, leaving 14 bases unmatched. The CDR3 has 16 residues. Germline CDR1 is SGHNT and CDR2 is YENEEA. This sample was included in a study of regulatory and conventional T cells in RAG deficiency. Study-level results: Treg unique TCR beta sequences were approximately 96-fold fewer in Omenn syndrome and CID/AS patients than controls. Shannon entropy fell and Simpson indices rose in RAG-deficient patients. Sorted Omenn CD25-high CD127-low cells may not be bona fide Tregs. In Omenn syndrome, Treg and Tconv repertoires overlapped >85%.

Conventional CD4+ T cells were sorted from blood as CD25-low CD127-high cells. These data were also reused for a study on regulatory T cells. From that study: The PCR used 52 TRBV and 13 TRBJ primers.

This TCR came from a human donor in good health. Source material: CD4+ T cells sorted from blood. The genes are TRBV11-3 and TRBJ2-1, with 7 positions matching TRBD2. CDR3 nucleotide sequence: TGTGCCAGCAGCCCATGGTCGGCGGGAGTTCGAAATGAGCAGTTCTTC. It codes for CASSPWSAGVRNEQFF.